The present T cell receptor beta chain was sequenced within a study of radiotherapy plus CTLA-4 blockade in lung cancer. Study-level background: The study recorded objective responses in 15% to 20% of patients and disease control in roughly 34%.

For this clone: The antigen remains undetermined.

This table comes from immunoSEQ multiplex PCR, and its TCRdb copy is limited to in-frame clones, with some not included. The sample consists of nearly 110,000 clones, approximately 87% of them appearing once. The study's findings and limits: Early blood T cell clone changes and increased post-radiation serum interferon-beta were reportedly the strongest response predictors.

Focal radiation and CTLA-4 blockade (ipilimumab) were tested in chemo-refractory metastatic non-small-cell lung cancer patients. The V end was cut by 0 bases, the J end by 0 bases, with 9 bases between. The CDR3 runs to 16 residues. Germline V gives CDR1 MNHEY, CDR2 SVGAGI. The sequence came from a human donor with non-small cell lung cancer that progressed on radiotherapy plus ipilimumab. Some clones in this sample may be carry-over from other donors' samples. This chain joins TRBV6-5 and TRBJ2-1; D may be TRBD2 (5 bases). This sample comprised peripheral blood, obtained from a patient treated with radiotherapy plus ipilimumab. The CDR3 DNA is TGTGCCAGCAGTTACTCGGGCGGGCTCTCCTACAATGAGCAGTTCTTC. This sequence encodes CASSYSGGLSYNEQFF.